Following are 17 T cell receptor beta chains from one sample sequenced in a study of beta chain features in type 1 diabetes. Study-level results: Among patients with Type 1 diabetes, TCRB CDR3s were moderately but significantly shorter in every one of the four CD4+ subsets.

Their specific antigens are unknown. Every bit of the isolated RNA underwent reverse transcription, so sequencing read expressed TCRB transcripts. Only in-frame clones appear in the TCRdb table, and some are missing; sequencing was by immunoSEQ multiplex PCR. The sample shows 600,000 or so clones, 11% to 15% of them seen only once. Material: naive CD4+ T cells from blood. All receptors derive from a man younger than 35 with type 1 diabetes.

This clone was seen more than once but under ten times. This sequence joins TRBV11-2 and TRBJ1-5; TRBD1 is a possible D gene (5 bases). The germline V gene encodes CDR1 SGHAT and CDR2 FQNNGV. The CDR3 totals 13 residues. V gave up 5 bases and J gave up 6 bases, with 11 bases separating them. The CDR3 reads CASSSLGPQPQHF. CDR3 bases: TGTGCCAGCAGCAGCTTGGGGCCTCAGCCCCAGCATTTT.

The chain couples TRBV9 to TRBJ2-1; D is perhaps TRBD1 or TRBD2 (6 bases each). The CDR3 length is 15 residues. V lost 0 bases and J 2 bases, leaving 9 bases between the germline ends. Germline CDR1 and CDR2: SGDLS and YYNGEE. The CDR3 DNA is TGTGCCAGCAGCGTAGGGGGGGACACCTACAATGAGCAGTTCTTC. This gives the protein CASSVGGDTYNEQFF. Drawing the rest from reference TRBV9 and TRBJ2-1, the complete variable domain is DSGVTQTPKHLITATGQRVTLRCSPRSGDLSVYWYQQSLDQGLQFLIQYYNGEERAKGNILERFSAQQFPDLHSELNLSSLELGDSALYFCASSVGGDTYNEQFFGPGTRLTVL.

The chain has TRBV13 and TRBJ2-3; D call uncertain. The CDR3 contains 15 residues. Trimming left V 5 bases short and J 0 bases short, with 12 bases between. The germline V gene encodes CDR1 PRHDT and CDR2 FYEKMQ (reference sequence). CDR3 protein: CASSRDYPSTDTQYF. CDR3 sequence (DNA): TGTGCCAGCAGCCGAGATTACCCAAGCACAGATACGCAGTATTTT.

The sample holds a few counts of this clone. The chain carries TRBV7-2 and TRBJ1-1; no clear D. The V gene's germline CDR1 is SGHTA and CDR2 FQGNSA. This CDR3 region has 14 residues. V gave up 4 bases and J gave up 0 bases, with 9 bases separating them. The CDR3 region is CASSSQSLNTEAFF. The CDR3 nucleotides read TGTGCCAGCAGCTCACAGAGCTTGAACACTGAAGCTTTCTTT.

The chain links TRBV11-2 to TRBJ2-1; the D gene is possibly TRBD2 (6 bases). V dropped 3 bases and J dropped 7 bases, with 13 bases sitting between them. This CDR3 spans 14 amino acids. Germline CDR1 SGHAT, CDR2 FQNNGV. Written as DNA, the CDR3 is TGTGCCAGCAGCTTCCCCGGGAGTAGGAATGAGCAGTTCTTC. Amino acid sequence: CASSFPGSRNEQFF. The full variable domain, completed using reference TRBV11-2 and TRBJ2-1, is EAGVAQSPRYKIIEKRQSVAFWCNPISGHATLYWYQQILGQGPKLLIQFQNNGVVDDSQLPKDRFSAERLKGVDSTLKIQPAKLEDSAVYLCASSFPGSRNEQFFGPGTRLTVL.

This rearrangement joins TRBV7-3 to TRBJ2-2; no clear D. Germline lookup yields CDR1 SGHTA and CDR2 FQGTGA. The CDR3 totals 15 residues. The V and J ends lost 5 bases and 7 bases respectively, with 17 bases between them. The CDR3 bases are TGTGCCAGCAGCCCCACCCCCGTAGGTGGCGGGGAGCTGTTTTTT. Translation: CASSPTPVGGGELFF.

This clone was seen a few times. V and J are TRBV7-2 and TRBJ2-2, with D unresolved. This CDR3 is 15 amino acids long. V was pared by 3 bases and J by 0 bases, with 8 bases between. Per the germline V gene, CDR1 is SGHTA and CDR2 is FQGNSA. CDR3 DNA sequence: TGTGCCAGCAGCTTTGGGGTCCCGAACACCGGGGAGCTGTTTTTT. Residues: CASSFGVPNTGELFF.

This clone was seen only a few times. V and J are TRBV6-5 and TRBJ1-6; D gene ambiguous. The CDR3 is 12 residues long. Trimming took off 6 bases at V and 7 bases at J, with 7 bases between the two ends. Per germline, CDR1 MNHEY and CDR2 SVGAGI. CDR3 loop: CASSSRNSPLHF. The CDR3 DNA is TGTGCCAGCAGCTCGAGAAATTCACCCCTCCACTTT.

V usage is TRBV9 and J usage is TRBJ1-2, with D perhaps matching TRBD1 (5 bases). Germline V gene lookup returns CDR1 SGDLS and CDR2 YYNGEE. CDR3 length: 14 amino acids. V was pared by 3 bases and J by 2 bases, with 11 bases between. Here the CDR3 reads CASSAQGINYGYTF. The CDR3 region has the DNA TGTGCCAGCAGCGCCCAGGGCATAAACTATGGCTACACCTTC.

This clone was detected a few times. Additional DNA sequences in this sample encode the identical CDR3. V and J are TRBV18 and TRBJ2-7; 9 bases align to TRBD1. The ends lost 3 bases at V and 0 bases at J; junction bases unmatched: 3. Germline V lookup: CDR1 KGHSH, CDR2 LQKENI. This CDR3 has 15 residues. CDR3 in amino acids: CASSPRTGASYEQYF. As DNA, the CDR3 is TGTGCCAGCTCACCCCGGACAGGGGCCTCCTACGAGCAGTACTTC. The full variable domain, rest sourced from reference TRBV18 and TRBJ2-7, is NAGVMQNPRHLVRRRGQEARLRCSPMKGHSHVYWYRQLPEEGLKFMVYLQKENIIDESGMPKERFSAEFPKEGPSILRIQQVVRGDSAAYFCASSPRTGASYEQYFGPGTRLTVT.

Worth noting for this clone: Germline and junction disagree at one end, which may indicate a read error. The chain combines TRBV7-7 with TRBJ2-1, with a weak D call TRBD2 (6 bases). CDR1 SSHAT and CDR2 FNYEAQ come from the germline V gene (reference sequence). The CDR3 spans 15 residues. In DNA, the CDR3 is TGTGCTAGCAGTTGGGACTCTAGCTCCTACAATGAGCAGTTCTTC. This encodes CASSWDSSSYNEQFF.

The gene calls are TRBV15 and TRBJ1-2; D gene uncertain. Germline loops: CDR1 LNHNV, CDR2 YYDKDF (reference sequence). The CDR3 has 12 residues. Between the trimmed V and J ends, which lost 4 bases and 3 bases, there was a span of 6 bases. CDR3 sequence reads: CATSIGDYGYTF. The CDR3 DNA is TGTGCCACCAGCATCGGGGACTATGGCTACACCTTC.

The chain carries TRBV6-5 and TRBJ2-1; 7 bases match TRBD1. This CDR3 has 15 amino acids. Per germline, CDR1 MNHEY and CDR2 SVGAGI. The trim removed 6 bases at V and 8 bases at J, leaving 13 bases unmatched. CDR3 DNA: TGTGCCAGCAGCCCCGGGCAGGGGGATGTCTATGAGCAGTTCTTC. It codes for CASSPGQGDVYEQFF.

This clone was seen a handful of times. The genes are TRBV7-2 and TRBJ2-5; 7 bases line up with TRBD2. Unmatched junction bases numbered 12, after V lost 4 bases and J lost 1 base. Germline-derived CDR1 and CDR2 are SGHTA and FQGNSA. This CDR3 is 17 amino acids long. This chain's CDR3 is CASSSVGGGPSQETQYF. CDR3 nucleotide sequence: TGTGCCAGCAGCTCTGTTGGGGGAGGGCCGAGCCAAGAGACCCAGTACTTC.

For the CDR3, the DNA is TGTGCCAGCAGCTTGGGGGTTTACTTCGATGGCTACACCTTC. It translates to CASSLGVYFDGYTF. The chain joins TRBV7-2 to TRBJ1-2; the D gene is possibly TRBD1 (5 bases). Trimming pared 3 bases from V and 6 bases from J, leaving 14 bases between. This CDR3 contains 14 residues. CDR1 SGHTA and CDR2 FQGNSA come from the germline V gene.

CDR3 sequence reads: CASSLDSQVTYNEQFF. The CDR3 DNA sequence: TGCGCCAGCAGCTTGGACAGCCAAGTCACCTACAATGAGCAGTTCTTC. This chain uses TRBV5-1 with TRBJ2-1; no reliable D call. CDR1 and CDR2 (germline): SGHRS, YFSETQ. V was pared by 0 bases and J by 2 bases, with 12 bases between. This CDR3 region has 16 residues.

This clone occurred a few times. The chain combines TRBV4-1 with TRBJ1-1; D ambiguous. The CDR3 consists of 15 residues. Germline lookup yields CDR1 MGHRA and CDR2 YSYEKL. V lost 3 bases, J lost 2 bases, and 13 bases lay in between. Here the CDR3 reads CASSHEVALNTEAFF. The CDR3 DNA is TGCGCCAGCAGCCATGAGGTAGCCCTAAACACTGAAGCTTTCTTT.